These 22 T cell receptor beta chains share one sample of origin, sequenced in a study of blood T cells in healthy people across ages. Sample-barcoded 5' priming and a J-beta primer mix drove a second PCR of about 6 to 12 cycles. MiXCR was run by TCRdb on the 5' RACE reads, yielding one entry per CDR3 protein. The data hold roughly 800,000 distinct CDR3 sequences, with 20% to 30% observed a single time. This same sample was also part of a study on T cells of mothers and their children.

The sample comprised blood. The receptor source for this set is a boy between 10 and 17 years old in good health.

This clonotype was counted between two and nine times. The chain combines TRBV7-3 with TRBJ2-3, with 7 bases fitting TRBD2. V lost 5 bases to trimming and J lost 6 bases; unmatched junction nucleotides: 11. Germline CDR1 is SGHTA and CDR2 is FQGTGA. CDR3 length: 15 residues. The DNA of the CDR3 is TGTGCCAGCAGCGCCGGCGGGACTATTTATGATACGCAGTATTTT. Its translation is CASSAGGTIYDTQYF. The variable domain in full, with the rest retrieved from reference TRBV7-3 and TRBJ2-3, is GAGVSQTPSNKVTEKGKYVELRCDPISGHTALYWYRQSLGQGPEFLIYFQGTGAADDSGLPNDRFFAVRPEGSVSTLKIQRTERGDSAVYLCASSAGGTIYDTQYFGPGTRLTVL.

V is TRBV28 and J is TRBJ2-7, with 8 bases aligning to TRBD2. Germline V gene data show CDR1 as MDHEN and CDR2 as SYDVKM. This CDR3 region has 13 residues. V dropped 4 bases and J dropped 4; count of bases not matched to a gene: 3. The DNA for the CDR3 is TGTGCCAGCAGTTCCTCTAGCGGGTACGAGCAGTACTTC. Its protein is CASSSSSGYEQYF.

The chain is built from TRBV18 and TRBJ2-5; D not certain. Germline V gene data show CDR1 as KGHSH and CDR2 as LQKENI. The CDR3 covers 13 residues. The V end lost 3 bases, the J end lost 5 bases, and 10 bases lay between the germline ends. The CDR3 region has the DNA TGTGCCAGCTCACCGTTAGAGCAGGAGACCCAGTACTTC. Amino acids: CASSPLEQETQYF.

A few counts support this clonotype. The CDR3 region is CSVGDREKLFF. CDR3 in DNA: TGCAGCGTTGGGGACAGGGAAAAACTGTTTTTT. V and J are TRBV29-1 and TRBJ1-4; 8 positions match TRBD1. This CDR3 spans 11 amino acids. The V gene's germline CDR1 is SQVTM and CDR2 ANQGSEA. V lost 4 bases, J lost 8 bases, and 0 bases stayed unmatched. Complete variable domain (other parts from reference TRBV29-1 and TRBJ1-4): SAVISQKPSRDICQRGTSLTIQCQVDSQVTMMFWYRQQPGQSLTLIATANQGSEATYESGFVIDKFPISRPNLTFSTLTVSNMSPEDSSIYLCSVGDREKLFFGSGTQLSVL.

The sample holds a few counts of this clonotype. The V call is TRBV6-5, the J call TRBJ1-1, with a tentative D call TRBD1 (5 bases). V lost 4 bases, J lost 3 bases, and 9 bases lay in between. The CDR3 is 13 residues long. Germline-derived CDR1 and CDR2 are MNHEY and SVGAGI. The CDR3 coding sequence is TGTGCCAGCAGTTTATTACAGGACACTGAAGCTTTCTTT. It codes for CASSLLQDTEAFF.

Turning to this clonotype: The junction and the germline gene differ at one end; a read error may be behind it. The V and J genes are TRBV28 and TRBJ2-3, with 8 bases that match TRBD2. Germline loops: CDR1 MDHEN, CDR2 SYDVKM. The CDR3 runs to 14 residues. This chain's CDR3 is CASSSWTSTDTHYF. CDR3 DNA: TGTGCCAGCAGCTCCTGGACTAGCACAGATACGCATTATTTT.

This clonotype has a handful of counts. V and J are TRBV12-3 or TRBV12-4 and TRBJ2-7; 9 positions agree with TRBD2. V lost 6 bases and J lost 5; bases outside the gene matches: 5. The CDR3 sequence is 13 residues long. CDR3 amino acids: CASRAAGGHEQYF. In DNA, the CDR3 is TGTGCCAGCAGGGCGGCGGGGGGGCACGAGCAGTACTTC.

The CDR3 here is CASPQKGFLAGTYNEQFF. In DNA, the CDR3 is TGTGCCAGCCCCCAGAAAGGGTTCCTAGCGGGAACCTACAATGAGCAGTTCTTC. The rearrangement uses TRBV21-1 and TRBJ2-1; the D call TRBD2 from the table was never checked on the DNA. TRBV21-1 counts as a pseudogene. The CDR3 contains 18 residues.

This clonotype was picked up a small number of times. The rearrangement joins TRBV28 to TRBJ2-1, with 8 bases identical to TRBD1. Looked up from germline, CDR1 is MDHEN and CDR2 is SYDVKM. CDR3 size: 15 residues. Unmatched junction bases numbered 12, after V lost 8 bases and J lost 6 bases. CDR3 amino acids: CASLVKDRVPNEQFF. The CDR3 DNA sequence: TGTGCCAGCTTAGTAAAGGACAGGGTTCCCAATGAGCAGTTCTTC.

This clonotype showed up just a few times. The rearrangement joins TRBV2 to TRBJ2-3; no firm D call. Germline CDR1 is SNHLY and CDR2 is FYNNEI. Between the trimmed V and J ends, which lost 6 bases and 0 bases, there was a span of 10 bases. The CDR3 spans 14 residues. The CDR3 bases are TGTGCCAGCAGCGGGCAGACTAGCACAGATACGCAGTATTTT. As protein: CASSGQTSTDTQYF. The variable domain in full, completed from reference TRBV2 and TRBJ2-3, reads EPEVTQTPSHQVTQMGQEVILRCVPISNHLYFYWYRQILGQKVEFLVSFYNNEISEKSEIFDDQFSVERPDGSNFTLKIRSTKLEDSAMYFCASSGQTSTDTQYFGPGTRLTVL.

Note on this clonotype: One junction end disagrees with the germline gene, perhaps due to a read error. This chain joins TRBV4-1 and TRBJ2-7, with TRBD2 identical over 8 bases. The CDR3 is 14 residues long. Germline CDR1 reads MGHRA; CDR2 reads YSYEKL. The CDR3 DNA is TGCGCCAGCAGCCAGGTAGCGGGACCGTACGGGCAGTACTTC. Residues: CASSQVAGPYGQYF.

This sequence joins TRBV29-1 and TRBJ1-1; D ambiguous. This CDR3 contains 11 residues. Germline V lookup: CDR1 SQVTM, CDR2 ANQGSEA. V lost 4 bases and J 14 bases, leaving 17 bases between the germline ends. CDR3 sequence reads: CSVAEGMGAFF. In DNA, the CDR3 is TGCAGCGTTGCAGAGGGCATGGGAGCCTTCTTT.

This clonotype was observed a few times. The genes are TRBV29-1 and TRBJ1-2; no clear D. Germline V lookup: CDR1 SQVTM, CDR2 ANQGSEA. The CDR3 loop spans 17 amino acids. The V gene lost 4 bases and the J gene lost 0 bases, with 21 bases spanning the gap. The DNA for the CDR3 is TGCAGCGTTGGAAGTTTCCGGGGTCTTAGTCCTAACTATGGCTACACCTTC. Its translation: CSVGSFRGLSPNYGYTF.

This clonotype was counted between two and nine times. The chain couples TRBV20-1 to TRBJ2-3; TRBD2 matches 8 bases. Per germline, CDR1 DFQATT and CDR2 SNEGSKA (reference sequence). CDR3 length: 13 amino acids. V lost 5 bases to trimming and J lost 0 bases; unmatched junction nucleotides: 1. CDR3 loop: CSAPSGSTDTQYF. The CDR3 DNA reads TGCAGTGCTCCTAGCGGGAGCACAGATACGCAGTATTTT.

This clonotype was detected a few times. CDR3 in amino acids: CASSQDPGTDENIQYF. The DNA for the CDR3 is TGTGCCAGCAGCCAAGATCCGGGGACTGACGAGAACATTCAGTACTTC. This chain links TRBV4-2 with TRBJ2-4; the D gene is possibly TRBD2 (6 bases). The CDR3 is 16 residues long. V lost 0 bases to trimming and J lost 7 bases, with 16 bases between them. CDR1 is LGHNA, CDR2 YNFKEQ, per germline.

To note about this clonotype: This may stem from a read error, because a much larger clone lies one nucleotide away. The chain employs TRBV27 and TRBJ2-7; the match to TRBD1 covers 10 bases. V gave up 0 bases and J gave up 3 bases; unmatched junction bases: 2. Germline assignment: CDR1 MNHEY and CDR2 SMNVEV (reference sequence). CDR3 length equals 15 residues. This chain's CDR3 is CASSLSGTGDYEQYF. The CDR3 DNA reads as TGTGCCAGCAGTTTATCGGGGACAGGGGACTACGAGCAGTACTTC.

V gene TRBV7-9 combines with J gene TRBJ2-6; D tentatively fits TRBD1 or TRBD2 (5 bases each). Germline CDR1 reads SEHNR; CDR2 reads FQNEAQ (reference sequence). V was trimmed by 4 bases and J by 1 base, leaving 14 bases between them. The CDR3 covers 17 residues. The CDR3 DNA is TGTGCCAGCAGCTCCCGGGACGGTCCTTCTGGGGCCAACGTCCTGACTTTC. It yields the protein CASSSRDGPSGANVLTF. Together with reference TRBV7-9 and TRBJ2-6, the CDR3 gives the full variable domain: DTGVSQNPRHKITKRGQNVTFRCDPISEHNRLYWYRQTLGQGPEFLTYFQNEAQLEKSRLLSDRFSAERPKGSFSTLEIQRTEQGDSAMYLCASSSRDGPSGANVLTFGAGSRLTVL.

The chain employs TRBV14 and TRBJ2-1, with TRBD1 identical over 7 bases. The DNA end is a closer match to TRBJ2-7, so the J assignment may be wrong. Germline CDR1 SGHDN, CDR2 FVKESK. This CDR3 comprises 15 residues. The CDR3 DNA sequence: TGTGCCAGCAGCCAAGTCACAGGGGCTACCTACGAGCAGTACTTC. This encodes CASSQVTGATYEQYF.

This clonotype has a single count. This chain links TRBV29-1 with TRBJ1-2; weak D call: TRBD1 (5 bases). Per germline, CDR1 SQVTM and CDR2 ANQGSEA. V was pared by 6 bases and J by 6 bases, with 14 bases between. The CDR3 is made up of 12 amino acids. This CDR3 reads CSVVREINGYTF. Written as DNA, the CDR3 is TGCAGCGTCGTCAGGGAGATTAATGGCTACACCTTC.

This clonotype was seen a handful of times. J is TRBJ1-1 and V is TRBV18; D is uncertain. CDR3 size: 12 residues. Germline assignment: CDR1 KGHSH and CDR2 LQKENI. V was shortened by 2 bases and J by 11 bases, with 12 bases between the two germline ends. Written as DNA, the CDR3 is TGTGCCAGCTCACCAGGGCCCTTACCCGCTTTCTTT. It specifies CASSPGPLPAFF.

This chain's CDR3 is CSARHSSRSSYNEQFF. Here the CDR3 DNA reads TGCAGTGCTAGACATTCTAGCAGGAGCTCCTACAATGAGCAGTTCTTC. The genes are TRBV20-1 and TRBJ2-1; weak D call: TRBD2 (5 bases). In germline, CDR1 is DFQATT, CDR2 SNEGSKA (reference sequence). This CDR3 spans 16 amino acids. Trimming took 2 bases from V and 0 from J, leaving 14 bases between them.

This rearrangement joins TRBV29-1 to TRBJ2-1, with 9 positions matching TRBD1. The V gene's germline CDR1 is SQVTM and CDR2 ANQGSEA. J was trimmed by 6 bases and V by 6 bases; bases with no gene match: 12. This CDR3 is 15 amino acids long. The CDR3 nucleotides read TGCAGCGTCAAGACCAGGGACAGGGTGAGCAATGAGCAGTTCTTC. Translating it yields CSVKTRDRVSNEQFF.